The sequence of this T cell receptor beta chain was determined in a study of OX40 agonist ivuxolimab in advanced cancers. Study background: Ivuxolimab is a fully human IgG2 antibody that activates OX40 (CD134). The dose-escalation cohort was approximately 81% male, with a mean age of about 60 years, ranging roughly 20 to 90. Under the entry rules, prior anti-PD-1, anti-PD-L1 or anti-CTLA-4 therapy was allowed, and around 36% had some.

As concerns this clone: Its matching antigen is unknown.

Profiling relied on immunoSEQ multiplex PCR, and the TCRdb table lists in-frame clones only, not all of them. This sample has some 86,000 clones; roughly 89% occur once, and the top ten carry about 8.5%. The germline V gene encodes CDR1 SGHTA and CDR2 FQGTGA. Trimming stripped 5 bases from V and 0 bases from J, with 15 bases between. CDR3 length: 16 amino acids. Whole-study findings and limits: Individuals who were partial responders at 0.1-3.0 mg/kg had clonal expansion that ranked among the lowest.

This receptor was taken from an adult with an advanced solid tumor such as melanoma, head and neck, liver or kidney cancer. The chain links TRBV7-3 to TRBJ2-3, with D perhaps matching TRBD2 (6 bases). The material sequenced was CD4+ or CD8+ T cells sorted from blood, taken in a trial of the OX40 agonist ivuxolimab. The CDR3 DNA follows: TGTGCCAGCAGCCCGGGCCGGAGGGGTAGCACAGATACGCAGTATTTT. As protein: CASSPGRRGSTDTQYF.